The clone carrying this T cell receptor (beta chain) has ten or more counts. Its antigen remains unknown. According to the study, TCR beta libraries were built with iRepertoire HTBI primers and CDR3-region Arm-PCR. TCRdb analysed the multiplex PCR reads with MiXCR anew, one entry per CDR3 protein. The sample yields about 540,000 distinct CDR3 sequences, about 14% seen once. The sample originates from a study of regulatory T cells in long-lasting Graves disease. Study-wide findings and caveats: Having few samples may have compromised the accuracy.

Time point given: newly diagnosed GD, antithyroid drugs for less than 3 months. PBMCs provided the RNA from which the TCR library was made. These same data were also listed under a study on T cells in Graves' hyperthyroidism and ophthalmopathy. That work contributes: Blood shared most expanded thyroid clonotypes above 0.001.

This sequence was found in a man aged 30-40 years with Graves disease. The sequences come from peripheral blood mononuclear cells (PBMCs), collected at new diagnosis, from a patient treated with antithyroid drugs.

CDR3 protein: CASSLSSGHMYEQYF. CDR3 nucleotide sequence: TGTGCCAGCAGCTTATCATCGGGACACATGTACGAGCAGTACTTC. J is TRBJ2-7 and V is TRBV7-9, with a weak D call TRBD1 (6 bases). CDR1 is SEHNR and CDR2 is FQNEAQ in the germline V gene (reference sequence). The CDR3 loop spans 15 amino acids. The V gene lost 2 bases and the J gene lost 4 bases, with 15 bases spanning the gap.